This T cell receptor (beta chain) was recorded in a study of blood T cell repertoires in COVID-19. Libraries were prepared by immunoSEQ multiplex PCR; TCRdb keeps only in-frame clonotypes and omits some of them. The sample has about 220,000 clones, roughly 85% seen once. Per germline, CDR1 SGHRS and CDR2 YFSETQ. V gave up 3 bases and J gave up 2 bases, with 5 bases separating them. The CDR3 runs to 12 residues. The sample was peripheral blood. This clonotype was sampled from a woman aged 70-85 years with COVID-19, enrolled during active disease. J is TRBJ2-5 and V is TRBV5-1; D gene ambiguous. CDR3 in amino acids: CASSWAQETQYF. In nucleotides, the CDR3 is TGCGCCAGCAGCTGGGCACAAGAGACCCAGTACTTC.